The 27 T cell receptor beta chains below come from one sample, sequenced in a study of regulatory T cells in long-lasting Graves disease. As to time point: newly diagnosed GD, antithyroid drugs for less than 3 months. RNA extracted from PBMCs served as the sequencing template. Libraries of TCR beta came from iRepertoire HTBI primers plus Arm-PCR of CDR3 regions. TCRdb recomputed calls from the multiplex PCR reads with MiXCR, one row per CDR3 protein. The data hold about 560,000 distinct CDR3 sequences, with about 16% observed a single time. These data were also reused for a study on T cells in Graves' hyperthyroidism and ophthalmopathy.

Sequenced material: peripheral blood mononuclear cells (PBMCs), taken at new diagnosis, from a patient treated with antithyroid drugs. All receptors come from a man between 18 and 29 years old with Graves disease.

Ten or more counts support this clonotype. The chain is built from TRBV15 and TRBJ1-1; 8 positions agree with TRBD1. Germline CDR1 is LNHNV and CDR2 is YYDKDF (reference sequence). The CDR3 has 13 residues. V shed 5 bases, J shed 4 bases, and the junction held 3 bases outside the gene matches. CDR3 protein: CATSLGQGTEAFF. CDR3 DNA: TGTGCCACCAGCCTTGGACAGGGCACTGAAGCTTTCTTT.

This clonotype was counted between two and nine times. The rearrangement joins TRBV7-3 to TRBJ1-1, with 12 bases that match TRBD1. The CDR3 is 18 residues long. Germline V gene lookup returns CDR1 SGHTA and CDR2 FQGTGA. Unmatched junction bases numbered 11, after V lost 6 bases and J lost 0 bases. Here the CDR3 DNA reads TGTGCCAGCAGACTTCGGGACAGGGGGCGAGAAATGAACACTGAAGCTTTCTTT. Protein: CASRLRDRGREMNTEAFF.

This clonotype appeared a few times. V and J are TRBV9 and TRBJ1-5; D is perhaps TRBD1 (6 bases). The V gene lost 3 bases and the J gene lost 4 bases, with 11 bases spanning the gap. This CDR3 is built from 14 residues. Germline assignment: CDR1 SGDLS and CDR2 YYNGEE. The CDR3 DNA is TGTGCCAGCAGCGCAGGACAGAAGAATCAGCCCCAGCATTTT. This codes for CASSAGQKNQPQHF.

This clonotype occurred many times. V gene TRBV3-1 combines with J gene TRBJ2-5; D is undetermined. The germline gives CDR1 LGHDT, CDR2 YNNKEL (reference sequence). Deletions cut 0 bases from V and 1 base from J, with 9 bases between. The CDR3 spans 15 residues. The CDR3: CASSQDLDPQETQYF. The DNA for the CDR3 is TGTGCCAGCAGCCAAGATCTAGATCCCCAAGAGACCCAGTACTTC.

This clonotype was counted many times. The V and J genes are TRBV9 and TRBJ2-7; D is ambiguous. Germline V gene sequence: CDR1 SGDLS, CDR2 YYNGEE. The CDR3 runs 13 residues. The V end lost 0 bases, the J end lost 2 bases, and 6 bases lay between the germline ends. The CDR3, as DNA: TGTGCCAGCAGCGTAGACAGCCCCTACGAGCAGTACTTC. Its translation: CASSVDSPYEQYF.

V is TRBV9 and J is TRBJ1-4; D is ambiguous. CDR3 length: 15 residues. The germline CDR1 and CDR2 sequences are SGDLS and YYNGEE. V lost 0 bases and J lost 1, with 7 bases in between. The CDR3 region has the DNA TGTGCCAGCAGCGTAGGCAGAATAACTAATGAAAAACTGTTTTTT. It yields the protein CASSVGRITNEKLFF.

In its sample, this clonotype was seen many times. Here the CDR3 DNA reads TGTGCCAGCAGTTCGAAGGACAGGGGGCACGGGGAGACCCAGTACTTC. Amino acids: CASSSKDRGHGETQYF. The chain combines TRBV6-5 with TRBJ2-5; TRBD1 matches at 11 bases. Germline lookup yields CDR1 MNHEY and CDR2 SVGAGI. The CDR3 is 16 amino acids. The V gene end was trimmed by 4 bases and the J gene end by 5 bases; junction bases not matched to a gene: 9.

The sample holds many counts of this clonotype. V and J are TRBV5-1 and TRBJ2-1, with 11 nucleotides matching TRBD2. The ends lost 6 bases at V and 5 bases at J; junction bases unmatched: 7. CDR3 length: 15 residues. Germline V gives CDR1 SGHRS, CDR2 YFSETQ. The CDR3 region is CASTGLAGGDNEQFF. The CDR3 DNA reads TGCGCCAGCACCGGTCTAGCGGGAGGAGACAATGAGCAGTTCTTC.

There are a few counts of this clonotype. The chain couples TRBV9 to TRBJ1-5, with a possible D match to TRBD1 (6 bases). The V gene's germline CDR1 is SGDLS and CDR2 YYNGEE. This CDR3 comprises 16 residues. Trimming removed 0 bases at V and 8 bases at J, with 18 bases between. The CDR3 bases are TGTGCCAGCAGCGTAGGCCCCAGGGGCCCGACTGAGCCCCAGCATTTT. Translated: CASSVGPRGPTEPQHF.

To note about this clonotype: Compared with germline, one end of the junction differs, possibly owing to a read error. J is TRBJ2-1 and V is TRBV12-3 or TRBV12-4; 7 nucleotides line up with TRBD1. This CDR3 is 12 amino acids long. The CDR3 loop is CASSLDRDSRFF. The CDR3 DNA reads as TGTGCCAGCAGCCTAGACCGGGACAGCCGATTTTTC.

This clonotype came up a few times. The chain is built from TRBV5-1 and TRBJ1-6, with D perhaps matching TRBD1 (5 bases). Trimming removed 5 bases at V and 11 bases at J, with 23 bases between. Germline CDR1 SGHRS, CDR2 YFSETQ. This CDR3 comprises 16 residues. The DNA for the CDR3 is TGCGCCAGCAGTTCCGGGGCCGCCCCAAGTTTGGCACCCCTCCACTTT. Translating gives CASSSGAAPSLAPLHF.

This clonotype came up many times. The genes are TRBV6-1 and TRBJ2-7, with 9 bases that match TRBD1. Trimming cost V 3 bases and J 2 bases; bases outside gene matches: 11. Germline assignment: CDR1 MNHNS and CDR2 SASEGT. The CDR3 totals 17 residues. This chain's CDR3 is CASSDPRGQGRTYEQYF. CDR3 bases: TGTGCCAGCAGTGACCCCAGGGGACAGGGCCGTACCTACGAGCAGTACTTC.

There are many counts of this clonotype. The rearrangement joins TRBV5-1 to TRBJ1-2; the match to TRBD1 covers 9 bases. The ends lost 4 bases at V and 8 bases at J; junction bases unmatched: 6. Germline V CDR1 and CDR2: SGHRS, YFSETQ. The CDR3 consists of 13 residues. For the CDR3, the DNA is TGCGCCAGCAGCCAACAGGGGGCTGAAGGCTACACCTTC. Translation gives CASSQQGAEGYTF.

Concerning this clonotype: A much bigger clone sits one base away, suggesting this may be a read error. The rearrangement joins TRBV7-2 to TRBJ2-4; 12 nucleotides agree with TRBD2. This CDR3 contains 17 residues. Germline values: CDR1 SGHTA, CDR2 FQGNSA. V shed 4 bases, J shed 13 bases, and the junction held 17 bases outside the gene matches. The CDR3 spells CASSSSRLAGDRGEQYF. CDR3 nucleotide sequence: TGTGCCAGCAGCTCTTCTCGACTAGCGGGAGATCGAGGTGAGCAGTACTTC.

This clonotype was observed many times. This chain connects TRBV6-2 or TRBV6-3 to TRBJ2-1; the D gene is possibly TRBD1 (5 bases). The CDR3 extends over 14 amino acids. The ends were cut back, 5 bases at V and 6 bases at J, with 14 bases in the middle. Germline assignment: CDR1 MNHEY and CDR2 SVGEGT. The CDR3 DNA sequence: TGTGCCAGCAGTCTCACCAAAAGGGGCAATGAGCAGTTCTTC. This encodes CASSLTKRGNEQFF.

This clonotype was observed at least ten times. The chain joins TRBV18 to TRBJ2-5, with D unclear. V was cut by 2 bases and J by 4 bases, with 8 bases left in between. The CDR3 has 13 amino acids. Germline V gives CDR1 KGHSH, CDR2 LQKENI. DNA for the CDR3: TGTGCCAGCTCACCAGGGTTGGGAGAGACCCAGTACTTC. It is translated as CASSPGLGETQYF.

This clonotype was detected ten times or more. The chain joins TRBV10-3 to TRBJ1-1; 8 nucleotides line up with TRBD1. This CDR3 is built from 13 residues. From germline, CDR1 is ENHRY and CDR2 SYGVKD. V was pared by 6 bases and J by 0 bases, with 0 bases of the junction left unmatched. CDR3 protein: CAIRTGVNTEAFF. CDR3 DNA: TGTGCCATCAGGACAGGGGTGAACACTGAAGCTTTCTTT.

At least ten counts were recorded for this clonotype. The rearrangement uses TRBV12-3 or TRBV12-4 and TRBJ1-1, with TRBD1 matching over 9 bases. V shed 5 bases and J 1 base; nucleotides not matched to a gene: 2. The CDR3 runs 14 residues. In nucleotides, the CDR3 is TGTGCCAGCAGTATGGGACAGGGGAACACTGAAGCTTTCTTT. It is translated as CASSMGQGNTEAFF.

This clonotype has ten or more counts. The chain recombines TRBV6-2 or TRBV6-3 with TRBJ2-7, with 7 bases that match TRBD1. Germline V gives CDR1 MNHEY, CDR2 SVGEGT. The CDR3 is made up of 15 amino acids. The V and J ends lost 6 bases and 0 bases, in that order; junction bases with no gene match: 8. The DNA for the CDR3 is TGTGCCAGCAGAATCCGGGACAGAAGCTCCTACGAGCAGTACTTC. It is translated as CASRIRDRSSYEQYF.

This clonotype was seen only a few times. The germline gene is not matched at one end of the junction; a read error may be the cause. The J gene is TRBJ2-5, the V gene TRBV18, with 12 bases lining up with TRBD2. Germline CDR1 reads KGHSH; CDR2 reads LQKENI. The CDR3 is 14 residues long. The CDR3 region is CASSSRLAGDRSDF. The CDR3 coding sequence is TGTGCCAGCTCATCCCGACTAGCGGGAGACCGCTCCGACTTC.

The chain uses TRBV5-1 and TRBJ1-1; no clear D gene. The CDR3 is made up of 14 amino acids. The germline CDR1 and CDR2 sequences are SGHRS and YFSETQ. V was trimmed by 2 bases and J by 4 bases, leaving 12 bases between them. The CDR3 loop reads CASSFPQIGTEAFF. The CDR3, as DNA: TGCGCCAGCAGCTTTCCCCAAATCGGCACTGAAGCTTTCTTT.

The CDR3 bases are TGTGCCAGTAGTCCCGGTGGGGGCTGGGAGCAGTACTTC. Translated: CASSPGGGWEQYF. The J gene is TRBJ2-7, the V gene TRBV19, with D perhaps matching TRBD1 (6 bases). V was cut by 5 bases and J by 7 bases, with 15 bases left in between. CDR3 size: 13 residues. Looked up from germline, CDR1 is LNHDA and CDR2 is SQIVND (reference sequence). Full variable domain (rest looked up from reference TRBV19 and TRBJ2-7): DGGITQSPKYLFRKEGQNVTLSCEQNLNHDAMYWYRQDPGQGLRLIYYSQIVNDFQKGDIAEGYSVSREKKESFPLTVTSAQKNPTAFYLCASSPGGGWEQYFGPGTRLTVT.

The chain has TRBV24-1 and TRBJ2-1; 8 nucleotides align to TRBD2. J was trimmed by 2 bases and V by 2 bases; bases with no gene match: 4. The CDR3 is made up of 16 amino acids. Germline V CDR1 and CDR2: KGHDR, SFDVKD. Written as DNA, the CDR3 is TGTGCCACCAGTGATTATGAAGCGGGAGCCTACAATGAGCAGTTCTTC. This gives the protein CATSDYEAGAYNEQFF.

The sample holds a few counts of this clonotype. This chain connects TRBV5-1 to TRBJ1-5; TRBD1 aligns across 8 bases. The V segment lost 4 bases and the J segment 9 bases; nucleotides outside the gene matches: 9. The CDR3 is 14 residues long. CDR1 and CDR2 from the germline V gene are SGHRS and YFSETQ. The CDR3 bases are TGCGCCAGCAGCGTGACAGGGGCAGGGTGGCCCCAGCATTTT. Residues: CASSVTGAGWPQHF.

This clonotype was observed many times. The chain combines TRBV30 with TRBJ1-5, with D unclear. CDR1 and CDR2 from the germline V gene are GTSNPN and SVGIG (reference sequence). The CDR3 runs to 16 residues. Trimming left V 0 bases short and J 11 bases short, with 23 bases between. The CDR3 sequence is CAWSVRVIGSTGAQHF. The CDR3 DNA reads TGTGCCTGGAGTGTACGAGTTATCGGCTCTACTGGGGCCCAGCATTTT.

This clonotype was seen once. The genes are TRBV7-9 and TRBJ2-2; tentative D call: TRBD2 (5 bases). Germline CDR1 is SEHNR and CDR2 is FQNEAQ (reference sequence). V was trimmed by 2 bases and J by 4 bases, leaving 8 bases between them. This CDR3 has 14 amino acids. The CDR3 DNA reads as TGTGCCAGCAGCTTATATGGAGGCACCGGGGAGCTGTTTTTT. It is translated as CASSLYGGTGELFF.

V usage is TRBV7-2 and J usage is TRBJ2-3; no definite D call. The length of the CDR3 is 14 residues. V lost 5 bases and J lost 2, with 11 bases in between. Germline V CDR1 and CDR2: SGHTA, FQGNSA. CDR3 amino acids: CASSPSIITDTQYF. CDR3 bases: TGTGCCAGCAGCCCTTCAATAATCACAGATACGCAGTATTTT. Combining the CDR3 with reference TRBV7-2 and TRBJ2-3 gives the whole variable domain GAGVSQSPSNKVTEKGKDVELRCDPISGHTALYWYRQSLGQGLEFLIYFQGNSAPDKSGLPSDRFSAERTGGSVSTLTIQRTQQEDSAVYLCASSPSIITDTQYFGPGTRLTVL.